These T cell receptor beta chains were read from a single sample in a study of cytotoxic CD8 clonotypes in ibrutinib-treated CLL. The method was immunoSEQ multiplex PCR; TCRdb's version includes in-frame clones alone and lacks a portion of them. The table records more than 200,000 clones, roughly 70% of them present only once. This sample comprised PBMCs, obtained after 24 months of ibrutinib treatment. The receptors were sampled from a human donor with chronic lymphocytic leukemia. Both conserved end residues are part of each CDR3. The order of the fields is J gene, clone size, D gene, V gene, CDR3 protein, CDR3 DNA. D genes are given only for firm matches. Expanded clones get a size class; other rows say once, few or many, or leave the size out.

>TRBJ1-1|few|NA|TRBV10-3
CAISDDTSNTEAFF
TGTGCCATCAGTGATGACACTTCGAACACTGAAGCTTTCTTT
>TRBJ1-1|once|NA|TRBV5-1
CASRRRTDVNTEAFF
TGCGCCAGCAGAAGGAGAACCGACGTGAACACTGAAGCTTTCTTT
>TRBJ2-4|NA|NA|TRBV14
CASSQSRDSVFF
TGTGCCAGCAGCCAATCGAGAGACAGCGTTTTCTTC
>TRBJ2-1|NA|NA|TRBV12-5
CASGLGLAHNEQFF
TGTGCTAGTGGTTTGGGCCTAGCGCACAATGAGCAGTTCTTC
>TRBJ1-3|NA|NA|TRBV27
CASSPTGGNTIYF
TGTGCCAGCAGTCCTACAGGGGGAAACACCATATATTTT
>TRBJ2-5|NA|TRBD1|TRBV7-9
CASSSQGNRETQYF
TGTGCCAGCAGCTCACAGGGGAACCGAGAGACCCAGTACTTC
>TRBJ1-5|NA|NA|TRBV30
CAWTGDSNQPQHF
TGTGCCTGGACCGGGGATAGCAATCAGCCCCAGCATTTT
>TRBJ2-2|NA|TRBD1|TRBV28
CASSFGLGRTGTGELFF
TGTGCCAGCAGTTTCGGGCTAGGCCGGACAGGGACCGGGGAGCTGTTTTTT
>TRBJ2-1|few|NA|TRBV7-3
CASSDLGGTYNEQFF
TGTGCCAGCAGCGACCTAGGCGGGACTTACAATGAGCAGTTCTTC
>TRBJ2-7|NA|TRBD1|TRBV25-1
CASSVTGDRTYEQYF
TGTGCCAGCAGTGTGACAGGGGACCGCACCTACGAGCAGTACTTC
>TRBJ1-1|NA|NA|TRBV11-2
CASSRAGQGGTEAFF
TGTGCCAGCAGCCGGGCGGGTCAAGGGGGCACTGAAGCTTTCTTT
>TRBJ1-1|NA|TRBD1|TRBV15
CATSRDRGGLAFF
TGTGCCACCAGCAGGGACAGGGGCGGTTTAGCTTTCTTT
>TRBJ1-5|NA|NA|TRBV19
CASSIGAVRDQPQHF
TGTGCCAGTAGTATCGGGGCGGTAAGGGATCAGCCCCAGCATTTT
>TRBJ1-2|NA|NA|TRBV5-1
CASSDSVNYGYTF
TGCGCCAGCAGTGACAGCGTCAACTATGGCTACACCTTC
>TRBJ1-1|NA|NA|TRBV19
CASSIGPGRNTEAFF
TGTGCCAGTAGTATAGGTCCCGGCAGGAACACTGAAGCTTTCTTT
>TRBJ2-7|NA|NA|TRBV19
CASSMQGPPSYEQYF
TGTGCCAGTAGTATGCAGGGTCCCCCCTCCTACGAGCAGTACTTC
>TRBJ1-2|NA|NA|TRBV7-8
CASSSAGLRENRGYTF
TGTGCCAGCAGCTCGGCAGGGTTAAGGGAGAATAGAGGCTACACCTTC
>TRBJ1-4|NA|NA|TRBV27
CASSLQLNEKLFF
TGTGCCAGCAGTTTACAGCTTAATGAAAAACTGTTTTTT
>TRBJ2-7|few|TRBD2|TRBV7-6
CASSPYSGLAPKYEQYF
TGTGCCAGCAGCCCGTACTCGGGACTAGCCCCCAAATACGAGCAGTACTTC
>TRBJ1-1|NA|NA|TRBV28
CASSLRRGRQRGVNTEAFF
TGTGCCAGCAGTTTGAGGAGAGGTCGACAACGGGGAGTGAACACTGAAGCTTTCTTT
>TRBJ2-5|few|TRBD2|TRBV5-6
CAGRGGFEETQYF
TGTGCCGGTCGGGGAGGGTTCGAAGAGACCCAGTACTTC
>TRBJ2-1|NA|TRBD2|TRBV7-3
CASSTGTKDEQFF
TGTGCCAGCAGCACCGGGACTAAGGATGAGCAGTTCTTC
>TRBJ1-2|NA|NA|TRBV13
CASSSGRLNYGYTF
TGTGCCAGCAGCTCCGGCAGATTAAACTATGGCTACACCTTC
>TRBJ2-1|NA|TRBD2|TRBV9
CASSKGSSGMGNEQFF
TGTGCCAGCAGCAAAGGGAGTAGCGGGATGGGAAATGAGCAGTTCTTC
>TRBJ2-3|NA|NA|TRBV9
CASSVAGDFADTQYF
TGTGCCAGCAGCGTAGCGGGAGATTTCGCAGATACGCAGTATTTT
>TRBJ2-7|NA|NA|TRBV18
CASSPKDSGDYEQYF
TGTGCCAGCTCACCGAAGGACTCAGGGGACTACGAGCAGTACTTC
>TRBJ1-4|NA|NA|TRBV18
CASSPPGVATNEKLFF
TGTGCCAGCTCACCACCTGGGGTTGCAACTAATGAAAAACTGTTTTTT
>TRBJ1-2|NA|TRBD1|TRBV7-9
CASSLQDRGPGYTF
TGTGCCAGCAGCCTACAGGACAGGGGGCCTGGCTACACCTTC